Listed below are T cell receptor beta chains from one sample, sequenced in a study of immune characterization of retroperitoneal liposarcoma. MiXCR was run by TCRdb on the PCR reads, yielding one entry per CDR3 protein. The table records around 2,000 distinct CDR3 sequences, 25% to 30% of them present only once. The sequencing input was tumor tissue. The receptors were sampled from a female donor with retroperitoneal liposarcoma. Both conserved end residues are part of each CDR3. The order of the fields is CDR3 DNA, CDR3 protein, J gene, clone size, D gene, V gene. The D gene is left open where the match is weak. A row's size may be missing; if present it is once, few, many or a size class.

DNA: TGTGCCAGCAGACCTGACAGCGATACGCAGTATTTT; CDR3: CASRPDSDTQYF; J: TRBJ2-3; size: -; D: -; V: TRBV6-6
DNA: TGTGCCAGCACGGGGCAGTTCCAAGAGACCCAGTACTTC; CDR3: CASTGQFQETQYF; J: TRBJ2-5; size: few; D: -; V: TRBV6-1
DNA: TGCGCCAGCAGCCAAGGACTAGCGGGACCCATTTTCTTC; CDR3: CASSQGLAGPIFF; J: TRBJ2-1; size: few; D: TRBD2; V: TRBV4-1
DNA: TGTGCCAGCAGCCGGATGGGGGATACGCAGTATTTT; CDR3: CASSRMGDTQYF; J: TRBJ2-3; size: few; D: -; V: TRBV12-3/TRBV12-4
DNA: TGTGCCAGCAGGGAACCGGGACAGGGAGTCGAGCAGTTCTTC; CDR3: CASREPGQGVEQFF; J: TRBJ2-1; size: -; D: TRBD1; V: TRBV6-1
DNA: TGTGCCAGCAGTTTACCGAATTGGGACAGCCCATCCTACAATGAGCAGTTCTTC; CDR3: CASSLPNWDSPSYNEQFF; J: TRBJ2-1; size: -; D: TRBD1; V: TRBV12-3/TRBV12-4
DNA: TGTGCCAGCAGCCGCGGGACTAGCGGGAGTAAGTCCTACGAGCAGTACTTC; CDR3: CASSRGTSGSKSYEQYF; J: TRBJ2-7; size: -; D: TRBD2; V: TRBV7-2
DNA: TGTGCCAGCAGTTTGGGGCGGGGCCTACAAGAGACCCAGTACTTC; CDR3: CASSLGRGLQETQYF; J: TRBJ2-5; size: -; D: -; V: TRBV27
DNA: TGCGCCAGCAGGGCGCCAGGTCAGGTAGACGAGCAGTACTTC; CDR3: CASRAPGQVDEQYF; J: TRBJ2-7; size: few; D: -; V: TRBV10-1
DNA: TGTGCCAGCAGCGTTAGGACTAGCGGGCAGAATGAGCAGTTCTTC; CDR3: CASSVRTSGQNEQFF; J: TRBJ2-1; size: -; D: TRBD2; V: TRBV11-3
DNA: TGTGCCAGCAGTCAGGCTACATACCGGCTTAATGAGCAGTTCTTC; CDR3: CASSQATYRLNEQFF; J: TRBJ2-1; size: -; D: -; V: TRBV6-1
DNA: TGTGCCAGCAGCTTAGATGCCACCACCTCGCGGGAGACCCAGTACTTC; CDR3: CASSLDATTSRETQYF; J: TRBJ2-5; size: many; D: -; V: TRBV7-2
DNA: TGTGCCAGCAGCCACCAACCGAATGACACTGAAGCTTTCTTT; CDR3: CASSHQPNDTEAFF; J: TRBJ1-1; size: -; D: -; V: TRBV3-1